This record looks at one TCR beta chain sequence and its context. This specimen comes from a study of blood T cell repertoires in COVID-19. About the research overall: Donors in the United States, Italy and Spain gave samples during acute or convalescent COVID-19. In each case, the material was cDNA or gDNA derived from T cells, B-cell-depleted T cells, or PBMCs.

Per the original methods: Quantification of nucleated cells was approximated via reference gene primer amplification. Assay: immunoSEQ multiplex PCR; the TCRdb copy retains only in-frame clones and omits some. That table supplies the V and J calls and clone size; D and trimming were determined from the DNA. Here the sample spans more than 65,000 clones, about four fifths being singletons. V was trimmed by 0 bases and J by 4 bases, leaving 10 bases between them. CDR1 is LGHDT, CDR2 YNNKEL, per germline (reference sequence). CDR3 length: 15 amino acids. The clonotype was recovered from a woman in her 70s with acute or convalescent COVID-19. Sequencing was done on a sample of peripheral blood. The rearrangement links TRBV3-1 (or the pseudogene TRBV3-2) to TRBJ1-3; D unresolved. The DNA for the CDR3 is TGTGCCAGCAGCCAAGACATACTGTCGGGAAACACCATATATTTT. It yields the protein CASSQDILSGNTIYF.